The 10 T cell receptor beta chains in this list originate from one sample, sequenced in a study of graft-versus-host responses after intestinal transplantation listed by TCRdb under 2021. These TCRs' antigens remain unknown. This specimen's time point label, interpreted: cells obtained before transplantation from donor or recipient. Library preparation employed the immunoSEQ multiplex PCR assay. TCRdb took over this immuneACCESS table, retaining in-frame rearrangements with V and J assigned. Such tables are incomplete; in checked studies, under half of the missing clones stem from an unresolved V gene, and the remainder is unexplained. The sample table shows around 55,000 clones, and 70% to 90% are seen once. The top ten hold 0.62% of the sample. The specimen comprised unstimulated CD4+ T cells sorted from spleen or lymph node cells, sampled before transplant. The receptor set was obtained from a human donor who was the organ donor for an intestinal transplant.

V and J are TRBV28 and TRBJ1-1; 7 bases are shared with TRBD1. The V gene's germline CDR1 is MDHEN and CDR2 SYDVKM. CDR3 length: 15 residues. Trimming at V came to 5 bases and at J to 3 bases, leaving 9 bases not matched to a gene. The CDR3 protein is CASSPPDRPDTEAFF. The CDR3 DNA is TGTGCCAGCAGTCCCCCGGACAGGCCCGACACTGAAGCTTTCTTT.

This clone appeared a single time. This rearrangement joins TRBV27 to TRBJ2-1, with D possibly TRBD1 on 5 matching bases. With 4 bases removed from V and 7 bases from J, the gap between germline ends came to 11 bases. Germline V gives CDR1 MNHEY, CDR2 SMNVEV (reference sequence). This CDR3 is 13 amino acids long. The CDR3 loop is CASSSLRTNEQFF. The CDR3 DNA follows: TGTGCCAGCAGTTCCCTTCGGACAAATGAGCAGTTCTTC.

This chain uses TRBV30 with TRBJ2-2; D possibly corresponds to TRBD1 (6 bases). Trimming cost V 3 bases and J 4 bases, with 12 bases left between them. The CDR3 has 14 residues. Germline CDR1 reads GTSNPN; CDR2 reads SVGIG (reference sequence). The CDR3 coding sequence is TGTGCCTGGAGATTGAGGGGGAGCACCGGGGAGCTGTTTTTT. Translation: CAWRLRGSTGELFF.

The chain employs TRBV5-8 and TRBJ2-4; 8 positions agree with TRBD2. Germline-derived CDR1 and CDR2 are SGHTS and YDEGEE. The CDR3 runs 15 residues. The ends lost 1 base at V and 6 bases at J; junction bases unmatched: 6. The CDR3 nucleotides are TGTGCCAGCAGCTTGAGCGGGAGTTGGGGAAACATTCAGTACTTC. The encoded protein is CASSLSGSWGNIQYF.

The J gene is TRBJ2-3, the V gene TRBV19; 14 bases match TRBD2. This CDR3 region has 16 residues. V shed 5 bases, J shed 3 bases, and the junction held 4 bases outside the gene matches. CDR1 is LNHDA, CDR2 SQIVND, per germline (reference sequence). CDR3 loop: CASSLGLAGETDTQYF. The CDR3 bases are TGTGCCAGTAGTTTGGGACTAGCGGGAGAAACAGATACGCAGTATTTT. The full variable domain, with the rest looked up from reference TRBV19 and TRBJ2-3, is DGGITQSPKYLFRKEGQNVTLSCEQNLNHDAMYWYRQDPGQGLRLIYYSQIVNDFQKGDIAEGYSVSREKKESFPLTVTSAQKNPTAFYLCASSLGLAGETDTQYFGPGTRLTVL.

The chain joins TRBV7-3 to TRBJ2-2; no clear D gene. The V and J ends lost 5 bases and 5 bases respectively, with 9 bases between them. The germline V gene encodes CDR1 SGHTA and CDR2 FQGTGA. This CDR3 is built from 13 residues. CDR3 DNA sequence: TGTGCCAGCAGCCCTAGGCGAACCGGGGAGCTGTTTTTT. Its protein is CASSPRRTGELFF.

The chain carries TRBV19 and TRBJ2-2; TRBD2 is a possible D gene (5 bases). The CDR3 has 14 amino acids. CDR1 and CDR2 (germline): LNHDA, SQIVND (reference sequence). V lost 7 bases, J lost 0 bases, and 9 bases lay in between. The DNA for the CDR3 is TGTGCCAGTATGCGGACTGCGAACACCGGGGAGCTGTTTTTT. This sequence encodes CASMRTANTGELFF.

This clone came up a few times. The junction and the germline gene differ at one end; a read error may be behind it. The chain carries TRBV6-5 and TRBJ1-3; possible D gene TRBD1, 5 bases. This CDR3 region has 15 residues. The germline V gene encodes CDR1 MNHEY and CDR2 SVGAGI. The CDR3 region is CASSYSTGGGNTIYF. The CDR3 DNA reads TGTGCCAGCAGCTACTCGACGGGGGGTGGAAACACCATATATTTT.

V is TRBV5-1 and J is TRBJ1-1; 7 positions match TRBD1. Germline assignment: CDR1 SGHRS and CDR2 YFSETQ. CDR3 length: 14 amino acids. The V gene end was trimmed by 5 bases and the J gene end by 1 base; junction bases not matched to a gene: 5. CDR3 protein: CASSPDRANTEAFF. As DNA, the CDR3 is TGCGCCAGCAGTCCTGACAGGGCGAACACTGAAGCTTTCTTT.

The chain has TRBV28 and TRBJ2-7; perhaps TRBD1 as D (5 bases). Trimming stripped 7 bases from V and 3 bases from J, with 16 bases between. The CDR3 consists of 14 residues. Germline CDR1 MDHEN, CDR2 SYDVKM. The CDR3 sequence: CASTLGAGRYEQYF. The CDR3 coding sequence is TGTGCCAGCACCTTGGGTGCAGGGCGCTACGAGCAGTACTTC.